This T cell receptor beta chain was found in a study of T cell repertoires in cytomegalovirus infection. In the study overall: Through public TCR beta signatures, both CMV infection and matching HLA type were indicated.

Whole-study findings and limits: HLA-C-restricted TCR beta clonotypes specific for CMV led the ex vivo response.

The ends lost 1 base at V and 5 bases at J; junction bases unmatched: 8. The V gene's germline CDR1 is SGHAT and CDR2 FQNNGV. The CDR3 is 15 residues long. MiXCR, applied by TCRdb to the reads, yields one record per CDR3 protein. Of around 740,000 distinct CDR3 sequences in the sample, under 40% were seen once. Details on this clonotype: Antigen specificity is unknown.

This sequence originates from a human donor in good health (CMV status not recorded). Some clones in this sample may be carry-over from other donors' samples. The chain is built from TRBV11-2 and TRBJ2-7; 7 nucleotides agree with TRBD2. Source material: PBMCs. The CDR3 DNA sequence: TGTGCCAGCAGCTTAGGAGCCCGGACTAGTAACGAGCAGTACTTC. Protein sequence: CASSLGARTSNEQYF. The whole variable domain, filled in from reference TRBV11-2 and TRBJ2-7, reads EAGVAQSPRYKIIEKRQSVAFWCNPISGHATLYWYQQILGQGPKLLIQFQNNGVVDDSQLPKDRFSAERLKGVDSTLKIQPAKLEDSAVYLCASSLGARTSNEQYFGPGTRLTVT.